The TCR beta chain under discussion was sequenced for a study of blood T cell repertoires in COVID-19. There are 20 residues in the CDR3. The germline V gene has CDR1 ENHRY and CDR2 SYGVKD. The V and J ends lost 6 bases and 0 bases, in that order; junction bases with no gene match: 14. Individuals aged about 18 to 90 years were recruited from 24 US areas. In assigning cohorts, the study relied on participant-reported clinical history. Repertoires were generated with immunoSEQ multiplex PCR, while TCRdb's copy carries only in-frame clones and drops some. The repertoire holds 300,000 to 350,000 clones, with over 75% as singletons.

The sample comprised PBMCs or T cells enriched from blood (not recorded which). The receptor was derived from a man aged 30 to 39 who had recovered from COVID-19. The chain is built from TRBV10-3 and TRBJ2-1; 13 bases are shared with TRBD2. CDR3 in amino acids: CAISGPSGLAGSSSYNEQFF. In nucleotides, the CDR3 is TGTGCCATCAGCGGACCCTCGGGACTAGCGGGGAGCAGCTCCTACAATGAGCAGTTCTTC.